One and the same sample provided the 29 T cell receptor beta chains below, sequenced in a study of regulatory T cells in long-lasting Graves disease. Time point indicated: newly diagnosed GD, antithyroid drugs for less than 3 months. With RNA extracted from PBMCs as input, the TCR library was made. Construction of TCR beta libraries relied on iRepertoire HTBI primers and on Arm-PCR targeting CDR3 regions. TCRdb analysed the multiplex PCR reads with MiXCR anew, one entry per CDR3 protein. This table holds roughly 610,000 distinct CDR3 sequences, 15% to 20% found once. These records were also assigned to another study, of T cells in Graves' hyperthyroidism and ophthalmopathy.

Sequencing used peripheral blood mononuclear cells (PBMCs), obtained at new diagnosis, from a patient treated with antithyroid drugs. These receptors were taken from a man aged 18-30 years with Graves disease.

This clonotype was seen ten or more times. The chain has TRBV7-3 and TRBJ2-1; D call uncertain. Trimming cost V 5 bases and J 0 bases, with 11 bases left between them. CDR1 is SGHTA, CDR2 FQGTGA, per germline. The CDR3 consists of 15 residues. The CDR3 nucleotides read TGTGCCAGCAGCCCGTCCGGCCCCTCCTACAATGAGCAGTTCTTC. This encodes CASSPSGPSYNEQFF.

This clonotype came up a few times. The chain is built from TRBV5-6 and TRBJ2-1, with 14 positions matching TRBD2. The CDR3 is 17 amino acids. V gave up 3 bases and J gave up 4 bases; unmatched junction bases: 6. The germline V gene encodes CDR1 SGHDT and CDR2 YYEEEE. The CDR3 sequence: CASSWGLAGAMYNEQFF. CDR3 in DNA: TGTGCCAGCAGCTGGGGACTAGCGGGGGCAATGTACAATGAGCAGTTCTTC.

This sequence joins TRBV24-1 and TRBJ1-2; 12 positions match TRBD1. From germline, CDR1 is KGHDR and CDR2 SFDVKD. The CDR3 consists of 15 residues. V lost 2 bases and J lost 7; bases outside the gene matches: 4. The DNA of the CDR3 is TGTGCCACCAGTGATTCGGGACAGGGGGCCTTTGGCTACACCTTC. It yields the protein CATSDSGQGAFGYTF.

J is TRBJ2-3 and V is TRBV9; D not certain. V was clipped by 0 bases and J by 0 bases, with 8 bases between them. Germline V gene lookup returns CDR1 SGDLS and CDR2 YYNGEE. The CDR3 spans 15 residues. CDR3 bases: TGTGCCAGCAGCGTAGCTACCGCGAGCACAGATACGCAGTATTTT. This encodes CASSVATASTDTQYF.

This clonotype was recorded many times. The DNA for the CDR3 is TGCAGTGCTAGATGGGACTCAGGGGGAGAGACCCAGTACTTC. Amino acids: CSARWDSGGETQYF. The rearrangement uses TRBV20-1 and TRBJ2-5; tentatively, D is TRBD1 (7 bases). The CDR3 spans 14 residues. V lost 2 bases and J 4 bases, leaving 14 bases between the germline ends. Germline values: CDR1 DFQATT, CDR2 SNEGSKA (reference sequence).

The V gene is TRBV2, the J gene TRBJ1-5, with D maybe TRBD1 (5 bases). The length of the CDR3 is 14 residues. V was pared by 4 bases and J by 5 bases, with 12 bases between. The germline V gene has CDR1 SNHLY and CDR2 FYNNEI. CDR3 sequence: CASSGQGGDQPQHF. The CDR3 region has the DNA TGTGCCAGCAGTGGGCAGGGAGGCGATCAGCCCCAGCATTTT.

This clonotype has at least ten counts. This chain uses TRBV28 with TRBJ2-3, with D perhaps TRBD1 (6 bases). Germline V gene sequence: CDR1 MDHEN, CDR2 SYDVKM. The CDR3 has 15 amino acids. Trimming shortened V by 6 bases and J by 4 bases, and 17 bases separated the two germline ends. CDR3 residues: CASSIRRTAADTQYF. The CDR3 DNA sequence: TGTGCCAGCAGCATTCGTCGGACAGCGGCAGATACGCAGTATTTT.

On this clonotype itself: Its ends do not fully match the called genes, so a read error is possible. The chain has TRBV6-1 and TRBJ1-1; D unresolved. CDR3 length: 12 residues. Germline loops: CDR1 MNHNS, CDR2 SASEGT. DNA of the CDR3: TGTGCCAGCGAGGGTTTGAACGCTGAAGCTTTCTTT. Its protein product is CASEGLNAEAFF.

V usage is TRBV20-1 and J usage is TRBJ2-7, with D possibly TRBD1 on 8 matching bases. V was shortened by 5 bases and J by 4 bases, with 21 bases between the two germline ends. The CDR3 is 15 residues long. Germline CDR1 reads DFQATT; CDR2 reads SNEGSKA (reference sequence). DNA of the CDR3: TGCAGTGCTGCTGCACTTACAGGGGGGGGTTACGAGCAGTACTTC. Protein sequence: CSAAALTGGGYEQYF.

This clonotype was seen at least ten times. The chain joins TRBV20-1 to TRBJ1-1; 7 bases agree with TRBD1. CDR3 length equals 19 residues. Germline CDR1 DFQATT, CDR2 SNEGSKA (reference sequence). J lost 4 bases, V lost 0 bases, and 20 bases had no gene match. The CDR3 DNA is TGCAGTGCTAGAGATTGGAAGGGACAGAGCCGGACGGGGGGCACTGAAGCTTTCTTT. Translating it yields CSARDWKGQSRTGGTEAFF.

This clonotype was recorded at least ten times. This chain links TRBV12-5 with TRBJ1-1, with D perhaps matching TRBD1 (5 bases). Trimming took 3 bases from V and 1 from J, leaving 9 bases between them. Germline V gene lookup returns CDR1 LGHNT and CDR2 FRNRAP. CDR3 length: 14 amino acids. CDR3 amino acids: CASGLEQGNTEAFF. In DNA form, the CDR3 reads TGTGCTAGTGGTTTAGAGCAGGGGAACACTGAAGCTTTCTTT. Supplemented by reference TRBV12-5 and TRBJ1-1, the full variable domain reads DARVTQTPRHKVTEMGQEVTMRCQPILGHNTVFWYRQTMMQGLELLAYFRNRAPLDDSGMPKDRFSAEMPDATLATLKIQPSEPRDSAVYFCASGLEQGNTEAFFGQGTRLTVV.

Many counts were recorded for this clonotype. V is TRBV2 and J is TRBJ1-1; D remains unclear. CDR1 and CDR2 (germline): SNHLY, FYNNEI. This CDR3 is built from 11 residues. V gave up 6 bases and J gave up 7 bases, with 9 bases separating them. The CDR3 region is CASSLTDEAFF. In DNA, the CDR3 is TGTGCCAGCAGCTTAACAGATGAAGCTTTCTTT.

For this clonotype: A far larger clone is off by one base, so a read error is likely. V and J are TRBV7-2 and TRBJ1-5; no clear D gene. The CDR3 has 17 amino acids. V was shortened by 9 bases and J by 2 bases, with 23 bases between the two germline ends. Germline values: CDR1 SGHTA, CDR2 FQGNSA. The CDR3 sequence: CASSIYPVEGGNQPQHF. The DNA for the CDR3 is TGTGCCAGTAGTATATACCCGGTAGAGGGTGGCAATCAGCCCCAGCATTTT.

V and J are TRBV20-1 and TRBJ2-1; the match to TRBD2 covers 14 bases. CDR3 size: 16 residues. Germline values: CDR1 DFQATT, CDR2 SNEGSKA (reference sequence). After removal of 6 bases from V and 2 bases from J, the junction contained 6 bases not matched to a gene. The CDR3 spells CSASGLAGVPYNEQFF. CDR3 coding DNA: TGCAGTGCCTCGGGACTAGCGGGAGTCCCCTACAATGAGCAGTTCTTC.

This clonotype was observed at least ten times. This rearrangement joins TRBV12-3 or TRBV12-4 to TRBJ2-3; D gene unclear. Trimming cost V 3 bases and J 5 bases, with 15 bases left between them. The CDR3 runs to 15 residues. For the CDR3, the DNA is TGTGCCAGCAGTTTGCAGCCGGGCGGTATAGATACGCAGTATTTT. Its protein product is CASSLQPGGIDTQYF.

Written as DNA, the CDR3 is TGTGCCAGCAGCCCAAGCGGACTCATGAACACCGGGGAGCTGTTTTTT. It translates to CASSPSGLMNTGELFF. The genes are TRBV11-2 and TRBJ2-2, with D perhaps TRBD2 (5 bases). The V gene lost 5 bases and the J gene lost 1 base, with 14 bases spanning the gap. Germline CDR1 is SGHAT and CDR2 is FQNNGV. The CDR3 spans 16 residues.

The CDR3 region is CASSLGETSTHEQYF. The CDR3 region has the DNA TGTGCCAGCAGCCTAGGGGAGACTAGTACCCACGAGCAGTACTTC. J is TRBJ2-7 and V is TRBV7-9; D might be TRBD2 (6 bases). Trimming took off 5 bases at V and 5 bases at J, with 19 bases between the two ends. Germline values: CDR1 SEHNR, CDR2 FQNEAQ (reference sequence). The CDR3 is 15 amino acids.

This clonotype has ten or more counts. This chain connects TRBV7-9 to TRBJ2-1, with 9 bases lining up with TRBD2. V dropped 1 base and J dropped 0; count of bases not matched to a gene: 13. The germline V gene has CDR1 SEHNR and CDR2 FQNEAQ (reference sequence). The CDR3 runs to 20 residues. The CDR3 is CASSLVGSGRLPSSYNEQFF. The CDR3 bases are TGTGCCAGCAGCTTAGTTGGGAGCGGGAGGCTCCCGAGCTCCTACAATGAGCAGTTCTTC. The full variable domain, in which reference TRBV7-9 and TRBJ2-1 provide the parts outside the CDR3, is DTGVSQNPRHKITKRGQNVTFRCDPISEHNRLYWYRQTLGQGPEFLTYFQNEAQLEKSRLLSDRFSAERPKGSFSTLEIQRTEQGDSAMYLCASSLVGSGRLPSSYNEQFFGPGTRLTVL.

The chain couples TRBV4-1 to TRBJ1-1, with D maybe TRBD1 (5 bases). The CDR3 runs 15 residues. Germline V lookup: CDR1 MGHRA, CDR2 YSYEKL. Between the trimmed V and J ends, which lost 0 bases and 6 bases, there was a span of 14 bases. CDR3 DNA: TGCGCCAGCAGCCAAGATCCCCAGGGAGGGGCTGAAGCTTTCTTT. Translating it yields CASSQDPQGGAEAFF.

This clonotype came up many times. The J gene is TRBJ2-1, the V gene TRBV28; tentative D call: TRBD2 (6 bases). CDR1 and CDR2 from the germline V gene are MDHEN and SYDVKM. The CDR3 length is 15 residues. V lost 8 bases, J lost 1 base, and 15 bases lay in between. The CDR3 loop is CASGTGTSSYNEQFF. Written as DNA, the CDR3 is TGTGCCAGCGGCACCGGGACTTCATCCTACAATGAGCAGTTCTTC.

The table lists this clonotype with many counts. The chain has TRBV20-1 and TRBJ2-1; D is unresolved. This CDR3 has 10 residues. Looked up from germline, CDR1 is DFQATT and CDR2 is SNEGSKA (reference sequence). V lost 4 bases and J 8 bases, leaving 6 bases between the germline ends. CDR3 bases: TGCAGTGCTATGGGCGATGAGCAGTTCTTC. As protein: CSAMGDEQFF.

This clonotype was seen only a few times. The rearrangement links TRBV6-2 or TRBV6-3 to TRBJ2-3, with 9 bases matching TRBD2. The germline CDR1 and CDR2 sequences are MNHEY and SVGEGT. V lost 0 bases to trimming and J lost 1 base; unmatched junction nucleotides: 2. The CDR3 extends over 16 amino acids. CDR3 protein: CASSYSLAGGTDTQYF. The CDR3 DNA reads TGTGCCAGCAGTTACTCTTTAGCGGGAGGCACAGATACGCAGTATTTT.

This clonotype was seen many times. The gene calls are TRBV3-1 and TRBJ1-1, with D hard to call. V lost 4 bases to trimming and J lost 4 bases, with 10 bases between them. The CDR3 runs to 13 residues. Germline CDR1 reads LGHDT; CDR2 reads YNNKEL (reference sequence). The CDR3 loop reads CASSPAASTEAFF. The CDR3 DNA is TGTGCCAGCAGCCCGGCAGCCTCCACTGAAGCTTTCTTT.

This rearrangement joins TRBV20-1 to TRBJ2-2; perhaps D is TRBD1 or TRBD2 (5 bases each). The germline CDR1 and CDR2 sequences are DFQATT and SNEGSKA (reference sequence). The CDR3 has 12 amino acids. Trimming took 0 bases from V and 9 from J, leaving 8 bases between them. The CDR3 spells CSARETGRELFF. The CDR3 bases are TGCAGTGCTAGAGAGACGGGGCGGGAGCTGTTTTTT.

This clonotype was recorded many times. The CDR3 DNA reads TGTGCCAGCAGTTACGGTGGGAGGGCTGCCACAGATACGCAGTATTTT. Translation: CASSYGGRAATDTQYF. V usage is TRBV6-5 and J usage is TRBJ2-3; TRBD2 matches 7 bases. This CDR3 is built from 16 residues. Germline V gives CDR1 MNHEY, CDR2 SVGAGI. The trim removed 2 bases at V and 2 bases at J, leaving 7 bases unmatched.

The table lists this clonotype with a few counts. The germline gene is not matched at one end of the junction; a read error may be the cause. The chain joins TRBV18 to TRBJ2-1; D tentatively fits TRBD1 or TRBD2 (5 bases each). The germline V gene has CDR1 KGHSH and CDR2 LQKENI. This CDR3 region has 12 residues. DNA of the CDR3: TGTGCCAGCTCACCTTCGAGGGACGGCCCCACCTTC. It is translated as CASSPSRDGPTF.

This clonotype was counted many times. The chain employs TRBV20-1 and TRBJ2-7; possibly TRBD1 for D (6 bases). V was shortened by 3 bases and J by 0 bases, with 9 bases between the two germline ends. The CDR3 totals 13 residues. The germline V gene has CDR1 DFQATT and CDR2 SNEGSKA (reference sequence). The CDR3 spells CSASGTISYEQYF. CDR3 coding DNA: TGCAGTGCTAGTGGGACAATCTCCTACGAGCAGTACTTC.

Here the CDR3 reads CASSSQTGGRSSYEQYF. In DNA form, the CDR3 reads TGTGCCAGCAGTTCCCAAACGGGGGGCCGAAGCTCCTACGAGCAGTACTTC. The rearrangement uses TRBV7-9 and TRBJ2-7; weak D call: TRBD2 (7 bases). Looked up from germline, CDR1 is SEHNR and CDR2 is FQNEAQ (reference sequence). CDR3 size: 17 residues. Trimming removed 6 bases at V and 0 bases at J, with 21 bases between.

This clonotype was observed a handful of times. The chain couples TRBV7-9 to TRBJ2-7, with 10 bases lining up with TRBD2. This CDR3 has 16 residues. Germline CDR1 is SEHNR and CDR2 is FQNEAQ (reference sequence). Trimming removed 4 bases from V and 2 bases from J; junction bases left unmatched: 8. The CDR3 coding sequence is TGTGCCAGCAGCTCCCTGACTAGCGGGCCGACCTACGAGCAGTACTTC. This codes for CASSSLTSGPTYEQYF.